Included here is one T cell receptor beta chain sequence, with context. What it binds is unknown. These data are taken from a study of early T cells in non-severe SARS-CoV-2 infection. Findings of the study overall: Matches to VDJdb favored anti-spike CD8 responses and missed private and CD4 specificities.

Unique molecular identifiers tagged individual cDNA molecules. One entry per CDR3 protein, called by TCRdb with MiXCR from the 5' RACE reads. This table holds fewer than 85,000 distinct CDR3 sequences, roughly a sixth found once. This CDR3 spans 17 amino acids. Germline CDR1 is SGHDN and CDR2 is FVKESK. V gave up 0 bases and J gave up 0 bases, with 12 bases separating them. This chain connects TRBV14 to TRBJ2-1; D unresolved. The receptor's source is an adult who was a healthcare worker with PCR-confirmed SARS-CoV-2 infection or an uninfected control (not recorded which). The sequencing sample was made of whole blood. CDR3 coding DNA: TGTGCCAGCAGCCAAGAAATAGTGGCAACCTCCTACAATGAGCAGTTCTTC. Translation gives CASSQEIVATSYNEQFF.